A selection of T cell receptor beta chains follows, all from one sample in a study of blood T cell repertoires in COVID-19. Profiled with immunoSEQ multiplex PCR; TCRdb holds only in-frame clones, not every one. Of 68,000 or so clones in the sample, about nine tenths are singletons; the top ten hold under 0.65%. Sequencing used peripheral blood. Source of these receptors: a man aged 50-60 years with COVID-19, enrolled during active disease. Both conserved end residues are part of each CDR3. The D gene is left open where the match is weak. Clone size, where shown, is once, few, many, or a class for clones that have expanded.

v_gene: TRBV13; j_gene: TRBJ1-2; d_gene: TRBD1; abundance: .; CDR3aa: CASSHGTALSSNGYTF; CDR3nt: TGTGCCAGCAGCCACGGGACAGCTCTATCCTCCAATGGCTACACCTTC
v_gene: TRBV3-1/TRBV3-2; j_gene: TRBJ2-4; d_gene: TRBD2; abundance: .; CDR3aa: CASSQKSGGAKDQYF; CDR3nt: TGTGCCAGCAGCCAAAAGTCGGGAGGGGCCAAGGATCAGTACTTC
v_gene: TRBV19; j_gene: TRBJ2-3; d_gene: TRBD1; abundance: .; CDR3aa: CASSRGQGPTDTQYF; CDR3nt: TGTGCCAGTAGTAGGGGACAGGGACCCACAGATACGCAGTATTTT
v_gene: TRBV6-5; j_gene: TRBJ2-3; d_gene: .; abundance: .; CDR3aa: CASSRTPGADTQYF; CDR3nt: TGTGCCAGCAGTAGAACCCCAGGGGCAGATACGCAGTATTTT
v_gene: TRBV6-5; j_gene: TRBJ2-5; d_gene: .; abundance: .; CDR3aa: CASSLGGEETQYF; CDR3nt: TGTGCCAGCAGTCTAGGTGGGGAGGAGACCCAGTACTTC
v_gene: TRBV2; j_gene: TRBJ1-6; d_gene: .; abundance: .; CDR3aa: CASSETGTRNSPLHF; CDR3nt: TGTGCCAGCAGTGAGACCGGGACTCGTAATTCACCCCTCCACTTT
v_gene: TRBV5-6; j_gene: TRBJ2-7; d_gene: .; abundance: once; CDR3aa: CASRPYGSSYEQYF; CDR3nt: TGTGCCAGCCGGCCGTACGGGAGCTCCTACGAGCAGTACTTC
v_gene: TRBV23-1; j_gene: TRBJ1-2; d_gene: TRBD1; abundance: few; CDR3aa: CASSPPTRDSHYGYTF; CDR3nt: TGCGCCAGCAGTCCTCCTACCCGGGACAGTCATTATGGCTACACCTTC
v_gene: TRBV6-5; j_gene: TRBJ2-1; d_gene: .; abundance: .; CDR3aa: CASRVGLPDNEQFF; CDR3nt: TGTGCCAGCCGAGTAGGACTACCTGACAATGAGCAGTTCTTC
v_gene: TRBV7-6; j_gene: TRBJ1-4; d_gene: TRBD1; abundance: .; CDR3aa: CASRKTGGGDEKLFF; CDR3nt: TGTGCCAGCAGGAAAACAGGGGGCGGTGATGAAAAACTGTTTTTT
v_gene: TRBV27; j_gene: TRBJ1-2; d_gene: TRBD1; abundance: once; CDR3aa: CASTTRTGTYGYTF; CDR3nt: TGTGCCAGCACCACCAGGACAGGGACCTATGGCTACACCTTC
v_gene: TRBV6-4; j_gene: TRBJ2-1; d_gene: TRBD1; abundance: .; CDR3aa: CASGTDRGSNEQFF; CDR3nt: TGTGCCAGCGGAACGGACAGGGGGAGCAATGAGCAGTTCTTC
v_gene: TRBV7-9; j_gene: TRBJ2-3; d_gene: .; abundance: .; CDR3aa: CASSLIRDLDTQYF; CDR3nt: TGTGCCAGCAGCTTAATCAGGGATCTAGATACGCAGTATTTT
v_gene: TRBV5-1; j_gene: TRBJ1-5; d_gene: TRBD1; abundance: .; CDR3aa: CASSTGDREGNQPQHF; CDR3nt: TGCGCCAGCAGCACCGGGGACAGGGAGGGCAATCAGCCCCAGCATTTT
v_gene: TRBV4-1; j_gene: TRBJ2-3; d_gene: TRBD2; abundance: .; CDR3aa: CASSQELAGIDTQYF; CDR3nt: TGCGCCAGCAGCCAAGAGCTAGCGGGAATAGATACGCAGTATTTT
v_gene: TRBV4-2; j_gene: TRBJ2-5; d_gene: TRBD2; abundance: .; CDR3aa: CASSKGLAGTRGPQETQYF; CDR3nt: TGTGCCAGCAGCAAGGGACTAGCGGGAACCCGAGGCCCACAAGAGACCCAGTACTTC
v_gene: TRBV4-2; j_gene: TRBJ2-1; d_gene: TRBD2; abundance: .; CDR3aa: CASSQGGRGRSYNEQFF; CDR3nt: TGTGCCAGCAGCCAAGGGGGCCGCGGGAGATCCTACAATGAGCAGTTCTTC
v_gene: TRBV19; j_gene: TRBJ2-1; d_gene: TRBD1; abundance: .; CDR3aa: CASSPTGQGDYNEQFF; CDR3nt: TGTGCCAGTAGTCCTACGGGACAGGGGGACTACAATGAGCAGTTCTTC
v_gene: TRBV19; j_gene: TRBJ2-4; d_gene: TRBD2; abundance: once; CDR3aa: CASSIQTSGRGVKNIQYF; CDR3nt: TGTGCCAGTAGTATCCAGACTAGCGGAAGGGGAGTCAAAAACATTCAGTACTTC
v_gene: TRBV7-2; j_gene: TRBJ2-7; d_gene: .; abundance: once; CDR3aa: CASSLVPGGTSYEQYF; CDR3nt: TGTGCCAGCAGCTTAGTTCCCGGCGGGACCTCCTACGAGCAGTACTTC
v_gene: TRBV29-1; j_gene: TRBJ2-5; d_gene: .; abundance: .; CDR3aa: CSVPIEDLQETQYF; CDR3nt: TGCAGCGTGCCCATAGAGGATTTACAAGAGACCCAGTACTTC
v_gene: TRBV10-1; j_gene: TRBJ2-4; d_gene: .; abundance: once; CDR3aa: CASSESGRILAKNIQYF; CDR3nt: TGCGCCAGCAGTGAGTCGGGGAGGATACTAGCCAAAAACATTCAGTACTTC
v_gene: TRBV24-1; j_gene: TRBJ1-5; d_gene: TRBD1; abundance: .; CDR3aa: CATSDRGRQPQHF; CDR3nt: TGTGCCACCAGTGACAGGGGGCGTCAGCCCCAGCATTTT
v_gene: TRBV28; j_gene: TRBJ1-1; d_gene: .; abundance: .; CDR3aa: CASSAPGRRDTEAFF; CDR3nt: TGTGCCAGCAGTGCTCCCGGGCGGCGGGACACTGAAGCTTTCTTT
v_gene: TRBV27; j_gene: TRBJ1-1; d_gene: .; abundance: once; CDR3aa: CASSTGSTEAFF; CDR3nt: TGTGCCAGCAGCACAGGGAGCACTGAAGCTTTCTTT
v_gene: TRBV15; j_gene: TRBJ2-7; d_gene: .; abundance: .; CDR3aa: CATSMIQTTEQYF; CDR3nt: TGTGCCACCAGCATGATCCAAACTACGGAGCAGTACTTC
v_gene: TRBV6-5; j_gene: TRBJ1-1; d_gene: .; abundance: .; CDR3aa: CASSNIVAEAFF; CDR3nt: TGTGCCAGCAGTAATATCGTCGCTGAAGCTTTCTTT
v_gene: TRBV5-1; j_gene: TRBJ2-1; d_gene: .; abundance: .; CDR3aa: CASSLAAANEQFF; CDR3nt: TGCGCCAGCAGCTTGGCCGCGGCTAATGAGCAGTTCTTC
v_gene: TRBV7-8; j_gene: TRBJ1-4; d_gene: TRBD1; abundance: .; CDR3aa: CASSTGQGFPTNEKLFF; CDR3nt: TGTGCCAGCAGCACAGGACAGGGGTTTCCAACTAATGAAAAACTGTTTTTT
v_gene: TRBV2; j_gene: TRBJ1-4; d_gene: TRBD1; abundance: .; CDR3aa: CASRTGATNEKLFF; CDR3nt: TGTGCCAGCAGGACAGGGGCAACTAATGAAAAACTGTTTTTT
v_gene: TRBV7-8; j_gene: TRBJ2-1; d_gene: .; abundance: .; CDR3aa: CASSLLAGRLYNEQFF; CDR3nt: TGTGCCAGCAGCTTACTGGCGGGGCGCCTCTACAATGAGCAGTTCTTC
v_gene: TRBV5-6; j_gene: TRBJ2-1; d_gene: .; abundance: .; CDR3aa: CASSPRGSSYNEQFF; CDR3nt: TGTGCCAGCAGCCCCCGGGGGAGCTCCTACAATGAGCAGTTCTTC
v_gene: TRBV27; j_gene: TRBJ2-3; d_gene: TRBD2; abundance: .; CDR3aa: CASSLKLAGGADTQYF; CDR3nt: TGTGCCAGCAGTTTAAAACTAGCGGGAGGTGCGGATACGCAGTATTTT
v_gene: TRBV11-2; j_gene: TRBJ2-7; d_gene: .; abundance: .; CDR3aa: CASSLAGLASYEQYF; CDR3nt: TGTGCCAGCAGCTTAGCTGGCCTCGCCTCCTACGAGCAGTACTTC
v_gene: TRBV7-2; j_gene: TRBJ2-4; d_gene: TRBD2; abundance: .; CDR3aa: CASSLVAGGPNIQYF; CDR3nt: TGTGCCAGCAGCTTAGTAGCGGGAGGGCCAAACATTCAGTACTTC
v_gene: TRBV30; j_gene: TRBJ2-4; d_gene: .; abundance: .; CDR3aa: CAWRTGVFQYF; CDR3nt: TGTGCCTGGAGAACCGGGGTATTTCAGTACTTC
v_gene: TRBV2; j_gene: TRBJ2-5; d_gene: TRBD2; abundance: .; CDR3aa: CASSEALGLAGVGETQYF; CDR3nt: TGTGCCAGCAGTGAAGCGCTTGGACTAGCGGGAGTTGGAGAGACCCAGTACTTC
v_gene: TRBV5-4; j_gene: TRBJ2-3; d_gene: .; abundance: once; CDR3aa: CASSFGGGTDTQYF; CDR3nt: TGTGCCAGCAGCTTTGGAGGGGGCACAGATACGCAGTATTTT
v_gene: TRBV19; j_gene: TRBJ1-1; d_gene: .; abundance: few; CDR3aa: CASRLQGLDTEAFF; CDR3nt: TGTGCCAGTAGACTACAGGGTTTGGACACTGAAGCTTTCTTT
v_gene: TRBV7-8; j_gene: TRBJ1-5; d_gene: .; abundance: few; CDR3aa: CASSLAGRLSNQPQHF; CDR3nt: TGTGCCAGCAGCTTAGCGGGCAGGCTGAGCAATCAGCCCCAGCATTTT
v_gene: TRBV7-8; j_gene: TRBJ2-5; d_gene: .; abundance: .; CDR3aa: CASSLESSQETQYF; CDR3nt: TGTGCCAGCAGCTTAGAGAGCTCCCAAGAGACCCAGTACTTC
v_gene: TRBV28; j_gene: TRBJ2-2; d_gene: .; abundance: .; CDR3aa: CASLPGHYTGELFF; CDR3nt: TGTGCCAGCCTACCCGGACATTACACCGGGGAGCTGTTTTTT
v_gene: TRBV5-1; j_gene: TRBJ1-1; d_gene: .; abundance: .; CDR3aa: CASSLSGVNTEAFF; CDR3nt: TGCGCCAGCAGCTTGAGTGGAGTTAACACTGAAGCTTTCTTT
v_gene: TRBV5-4; j_gene: TRBJ2-3; d_gene: TRBD2; abundance: .; CDR3aa: CASSEGLAGGKAQYF; CDR3nt: TGTGCCAGCAGCGAAGGACTAGCGGGAGGGAAGGCGCAGTATTTT
v_gene: TRBV4-2; j_gene: TRBJ1-2; d_gene: .; abundance: .; CDR3aa: CASSQVEFYGYTF; CDR3nt: TGTGCCAGCAGCCAAGTGGAGTTTTATGGCTACACCTTC
v_gene: TRBV7-9; j_gene: TRBJ1-2; d_gene: .; abundance: .; CDR3aa: CASSTKVGGEGYTF; CDR3nt: TGTGCCAGCAGCACCAAAGTTGGGGGGGAAGGCTACACCTTC
v_gene: TRBV5-1; j_gene: TRBJ1-2; d_gene: .; abundance: once; CDR3aa: CASSLRGQNPRMVGYTF; CDR3nt: TGCGCCAGCAGCTTGCGGGGTCAGAACCCTAGAATGGTTGGCTACACCTTC
v_gene: TRBV18; j_gene: TRBJ1-4; d_gene: TRBD1; abundance: .; CDR3aa: CASSLGPYTGEGDDNEKLFF; CDR3nt: TGTGCCAGCTCACTAGGCCCTTATACAGGGGAAGGGGATGATAATGAAAAACTGTTTTTT
v_gene: TRBV10-3; j_gene: TRBJ2-1; d_gene: .; abundance: .; CDR3aa: CAISVLSERNEQFF; CDR3nt: TGTGCCATCAGTGTCCTCTCCGAGCGGAATGAGCAGTTCTTC
v_gene: TRBV14; j_gene: TRBJ2-2; d_gene: .; abundance: .; CDR3aa: CASSLRRELFF; CDR3nt: TGTGCCAGCAGCCTCCGTCGGGAGCTGTTTTTT
v_gene: TRBV7-9; j_gene: TRBJ2-3; d_gene: TRBD2; abundance: .; CDR3aa: CASSLRTSGRTADTQYF; CDR3nt: TGTGCCAGCAGCTTAAGGACTAGCGGGAGAACTGCAGATACGCAGTATTTT
v_gene: TRBV5-6; j_gene: TRBJ1-1; d_gene: .; abundance: .; CDR3aa: CASSLGRGTEAFF; CDR3nt: TGTGCCAGCAGCCTAGGGAGAGGGACTGAAGCTTTCTTT